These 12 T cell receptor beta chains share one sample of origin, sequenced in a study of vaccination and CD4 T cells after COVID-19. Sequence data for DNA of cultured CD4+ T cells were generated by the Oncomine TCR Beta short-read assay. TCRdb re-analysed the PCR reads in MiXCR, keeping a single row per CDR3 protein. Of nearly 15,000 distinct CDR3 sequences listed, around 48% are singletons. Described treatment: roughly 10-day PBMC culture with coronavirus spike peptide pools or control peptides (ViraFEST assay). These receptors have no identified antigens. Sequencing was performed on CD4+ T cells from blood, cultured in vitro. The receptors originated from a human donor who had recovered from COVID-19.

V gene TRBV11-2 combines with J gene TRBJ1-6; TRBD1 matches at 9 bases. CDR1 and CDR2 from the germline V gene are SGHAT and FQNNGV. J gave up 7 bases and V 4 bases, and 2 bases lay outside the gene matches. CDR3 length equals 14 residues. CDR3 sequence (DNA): TGTGCCAGCAGCTCGGGACAGGGAAATTCACCCCTCCACTTT. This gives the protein CASSSGQGNSPLHF.

In nucleotides, the CDR3 is TGCAGTGCTCCCCATAGCGGGAGCGGCTACGAGCAGTACTTC. This encodes CSAPHSGSGYEQYF. The V gene is TRBV20-1, the J gene TRBJ2-7, with TRBD2 matching over 9 bases. V lost 5 bases, J lost 3 bases, and 8 bases stayed unmatched. Germline CDR1 is DFQATT and CDR2 is SNEGSKA (reference sequence). CDR3 size: 14 residues.

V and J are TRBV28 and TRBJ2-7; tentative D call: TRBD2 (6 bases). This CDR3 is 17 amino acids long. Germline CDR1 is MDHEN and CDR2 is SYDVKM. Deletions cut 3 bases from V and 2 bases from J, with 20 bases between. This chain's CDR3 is CASSLDDIGDLTYEQYF. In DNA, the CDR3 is TGTGCCAGCAGTTTGGACGACATTGGGGACTTAACCTACGAGCAGTACTTC.

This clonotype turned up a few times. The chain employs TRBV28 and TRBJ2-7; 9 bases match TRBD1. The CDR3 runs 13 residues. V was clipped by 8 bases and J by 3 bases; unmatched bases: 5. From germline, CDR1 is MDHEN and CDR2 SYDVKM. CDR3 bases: TGTGCCAGCTATGGACAGGGGAACTACGAGCAGTACTTC. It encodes CASYGQGNYEQYF. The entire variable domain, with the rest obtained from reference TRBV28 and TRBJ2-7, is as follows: DVKVTQSSRYLVKRTGEKVFLECVQDMDHENMFWYRQDPGLGLRLIYFSYDVKMKEKGDIPEGYSVSREKKERFSLILESASTNQTSMYLCASYGQGNYEQYFGPGTRLTVT.

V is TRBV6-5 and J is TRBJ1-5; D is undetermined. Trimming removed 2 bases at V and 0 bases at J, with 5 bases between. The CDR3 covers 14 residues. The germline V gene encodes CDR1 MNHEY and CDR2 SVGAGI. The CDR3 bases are TGTGCCAGCAGTTACAGGAGTAGCAATCAGCCCCAGCATTTT. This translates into CASSYRSSNQPQHF.

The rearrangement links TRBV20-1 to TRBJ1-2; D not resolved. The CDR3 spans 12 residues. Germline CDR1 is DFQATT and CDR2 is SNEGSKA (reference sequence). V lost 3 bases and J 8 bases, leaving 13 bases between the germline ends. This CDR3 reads CSASRVGLGYTF. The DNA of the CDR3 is TGCAGTGCTAGTAGAGTCGGCTTAGGCTACACCTTC.

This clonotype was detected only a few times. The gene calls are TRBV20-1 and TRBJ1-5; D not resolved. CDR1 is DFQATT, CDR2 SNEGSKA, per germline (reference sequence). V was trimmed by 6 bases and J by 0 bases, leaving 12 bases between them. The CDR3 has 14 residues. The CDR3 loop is CSAADVNSNQPQHF. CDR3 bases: TGCAGTGCAGCGGATGTCAATAGCAATCAGCCCCAGCATTTT.

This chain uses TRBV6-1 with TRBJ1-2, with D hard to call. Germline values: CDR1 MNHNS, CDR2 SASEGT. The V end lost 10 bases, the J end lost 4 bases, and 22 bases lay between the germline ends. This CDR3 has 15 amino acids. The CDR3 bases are TGTGCCAACCCCTGCCGCGACAAGACGTTCTATGGCTACACCTTC. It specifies CANPCRDKTFYGYTF.

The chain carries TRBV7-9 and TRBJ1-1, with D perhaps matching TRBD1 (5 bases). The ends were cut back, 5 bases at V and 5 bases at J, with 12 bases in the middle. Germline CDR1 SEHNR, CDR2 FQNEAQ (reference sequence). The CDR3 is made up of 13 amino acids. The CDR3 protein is CASSAVGVTEAFF. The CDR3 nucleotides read TGTGCCAGCAGCGCAGTAGGGGTTACTGAAGCTTTCTTT.

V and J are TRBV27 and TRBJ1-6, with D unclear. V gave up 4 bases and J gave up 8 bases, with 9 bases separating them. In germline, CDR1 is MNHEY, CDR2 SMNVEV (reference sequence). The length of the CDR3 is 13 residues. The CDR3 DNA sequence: TGTGCCAGCAGTTCGAATATAGATTCACCCCTCCACTTT. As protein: CASSSNIDSPLHF.

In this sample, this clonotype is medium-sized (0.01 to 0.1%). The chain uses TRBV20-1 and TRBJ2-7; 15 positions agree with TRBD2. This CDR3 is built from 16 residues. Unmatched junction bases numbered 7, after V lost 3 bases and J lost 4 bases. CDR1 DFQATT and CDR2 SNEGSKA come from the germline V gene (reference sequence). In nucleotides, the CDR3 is TGCAGTGCTAGTGTGGGACTAGCGGGAGGAGCTTACGAGCAGTACTTC. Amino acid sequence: CSASVGLAGGAYEQYF.

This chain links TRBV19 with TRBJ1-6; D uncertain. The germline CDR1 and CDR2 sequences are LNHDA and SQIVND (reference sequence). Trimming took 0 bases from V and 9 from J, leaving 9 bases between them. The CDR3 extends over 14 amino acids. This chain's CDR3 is CASSIDGPLSPLHF. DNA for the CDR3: TGTGCCAGTAGTATAGACGGGCCACTTTCACCCCTCCACTTT.